Shown below are 10 T cell receptor beta chains from a single sample sequenced in a study of T cells in Graves' hyperthyroidism and ophthalmopathy (dated 2019 in TCRdb). The protocol used for the library was multiplex PCR. The data were produced on an Illumina HiSeq 2000. Amplification of TCR beta CDR3 regions was carried out from RNA transcripts. A first-round RT-PCR of the TCR CDR3 used the HTBI primer set with the Qiagen OneStep RT-PCR kit. In-frame beta chains were kept once TCRdb had trimmed the public reads at Q25 with fastp and called clones with MiXCR. Every entry covers one CDR3 protein and lists the most common genes and DNA from its rows. The sample table holds hundreds of thousands of distinct CDR3 sequences, of which roughly 15% were seen once. About a tenth of the sample is taken by the ten largest. Sequencing was done on a sample of blood. The receptor source for this set is a young woman with Graves' hyperthyroidism.

V and J are TRBV12-5 and TRBJ2-5; no definite D call. The CDR3 extends over 17 amino acids. From germline, CDR1 is LGHNT and CDR2 FRNRAP. V lost 4 bases to trimming and J lost 0 bases, with 18 bases between them. The CDR3 sequence is CASGWADVPVYQETQYF. The CDR3 region has the DNA TGTGCTAGTGGTTGGGCCGATGTTCCCGTGTACCAAGAGACCCAGTACTTC.

This clonotype has a handful of counts. The chain links TRBV19 to TRBJ2-2; D gene unclear. Germline CDR1 is LNHDA and CDR2 is SQIVND (reference sequence). The CDR3 covers 14 residues. Deletions cut 7 bases from V and 5 bases from J, with 14 bases between. Here the CDR3 reads CASTRSGSTGELFF. The CDR3 coding sequence is TGTGCCAGTACCCGTAGTGGATCGACCGGGGAGCTGTTTTTT.

This clonotype was picked up a small number of times. The chain links TRBV12-3 or TRBV12-4 to TRBJ2-6; possibly TRBD1 for D (5 bases). V shed 6 bases and J shed 0 bases, with 21 bases lying between them. There are 19 residues in the CDR3. The DNA of the CDR3 is TGTGCCAGCAGCTCCTCCGCCGGACACCGACTCTCTGGGGCCAACGTCCTGACTTTC. Translating it yields CASSSSAGHRLSGANVLTF.

The sample holds many counts of this clonotype. The chain couples TRBV4-3 to TRBJ2-1; 11 bases fit TRBD1. Germline V gives CDR1 LGHNA, CDR2 YSLEER. J gave up 6 bases and V 0 bases, and 4 bases lay outside the gene matches. This CDR3 is 16 amino acids long. CDR3 DNA: TGCGCCAGCAGCCAAGATCTCGGGACAGGGGGCAATGAGCAGTTCTTC. This gives the protein CASSQDLGTGGNEQFF.

The CDR3 coding sequence is TGTGCCAGCAGCTATGGCGGACTAGCGGGAGCGGTGGAGGAGACCCAGTACTTC. Protein product: CASSYGGLAGAVEETQYF. The genes are TRBV7-2 and TRBJ2-5, with 13 bases that match TRBD2. Germline trimming cut 4 bases from V and 5 bases from J; bases unmatched to any gene: 13. There are 18 residues in the CDR3. Per the germline V gene, CDR1 is SGHTA and CDR2 is FQGNSA.

A few counts support this clonotype. The J gene is TRBJ1-4, the V gene TRBV30, with TRBD1 as a possible D gene (5 bases). V was trimmed by 0 bases and J by 5 bases, leaving 10 bases between them. CDR1 GTSNPN and CDR2 SVGIG come from the germline V gene (reference sequence). CDR3 size: 14 residues. As DNA, the CDR3 is TGTGCCTGGAGTGTACTCGAGGGGAATGAAAAACTGTTTTTT. Translation: CAWSVLEGNEKLFF.

To note about this clonotype: This sequence may be a read error, since a much larger clone differs from it by one base. The chain couples TRBV20-1 to TRBJ2-7, with D perhaps TRBD1 (6 bases). This CDR3 region has 14 residues. V lost 6 bases and J 0 bases, leaving 15 bases between the germline ends. The germline V gene has CDR1 DFQATT and CDR2 SNEGSKA (reference sequence). CDR3 region: CSAASDRTSYEQYF. The CDR3 DNA sequence: TGCAGTGCCGCCTCGGACAGAACCTCCTACGAGCAGTACTTC.

Comment on this clonotype: A clone one base away is much larger, so this may be a read error. CDR3 sequence reads: CASSPGLDYEQFF. CDR3 nucleotides: TGTGCCAGCAGCCCTGGACTAGACTATGAGCAGTTCTTC. The chain joins TRBV3-1 to TRBJ2-1, with 7 bases fitting TRBD2. Unmatched junction bases numbered 5, after V lost 4 bases and J lost 8 bases. In germline, CDR1 is LGHDT, CDR2 YNNKEL (reference sequence). This CDR3 region has 13 residues.

This clonotype was counted many times. The chain joins TRBV5-5 to TRBJ2-2, with TRBD2 identical over 8 bases. The CDR3 has 16 amino acids. Germline V gene sequence: CDR1 SGHKS, CDR2 YYEKEE (reference sequence). V lost 0 bases and J lost 4; bases outside the gene matches: 5. Written as DNA, the CDR3 is TGTGCCAGCAGCTTGGAAGCGGGAGCGTCCACCGGGGAGCTGTTTTTT. This encodes CASSLEAGASTGELFF.

For this clonotype: It may be a read error: a sequence one base away is much more abundant. The chain links TRBV18 to TRBJ2-4; D might be TRBD1 (6 bases). Germline assignment: CDR1 KGHSH and CDR2 LQKENI. The CDR3 covers 15 residues. The CDR3 DNA sequence: TGTGCCGGCTCACTGAACCCGGGACAACAAAACATTCAGTACTTC. Its protein product is CAGSLNPGQQNIQYF. Supplemented by reference TRBV18 and TRBJ2-4, the full variable domain reads NAGVMQNPRHLVRRRGQEARLRCSPMKGHSHVYWYRQLPEEGLKFMVYLQKENIIDESGMPKERFSAEFPKEGPSILRIQQVVRGDSAAYFCAGSLNPGQQNIQYFGAGTRLSVL.